This TCR beta chain was captured by sequencing in a study of Graves' ophthalmopathy and Graves' hyperthyroidism. As for the study in general: Over 18 months of follow-up, stable hyperthyroidism required that no ophthalmopathy appear. Study-level findings and limits: It was with 70.59% sensitivity and about 73% specificity that the model predicted ophthalmopathy progression.

RNA transcripts served as template for amplifying TCR beta CDR3 sequences. First-round RT-PCR employed HTBI primers, with a second-round multiplex PCR after it. TCRdb ran MiXCR on the multiplex PCR reads and lists one entry per CDR3 protein. The data show a few hundred thousand distinct CDR3 sequences, 39% seen once. In the case of this clonotype: Its matching antigen is unknown.

The CDR3 contains 14 residues. V lost 6 bases to trimming and J lost 3 bases, with 14 bases between them. Per the germline V gene, CDR1 is SNHLY and CDR2 is FYNNEI. The source material was peripheral blood or thyroid tissue (not recorded which). The chain joins TRBV2 to TRBJ1-2; maybe TRBD1 (5 bases). The TCR was taken from an adult man with Graves' hyperthyroidism. Written as DNA, the CDR3 is TGTGCCAGCAGCGTCGACGGGGGGGACTATGGCTACACCTTC. It codes for CASSVDGGDYGYTF.